This T cell receptor beta chain was retrieved from a study of early T cells in non-severe SARS-CoV-2 infection. In the study overall: Unsorted whole blood bulk RNA was sequenced, with unpaired chains. Study observations and caveats: Missing private and CD4 specificities, VDJdb matching favored anti-spike CD8 responses.

Individually, cDNA molecules had unique molecular identifiers attached to them. TCRdb re-called the 5' RACE reads with MiXCR, one entry per CDR3 protein. The table lists under 60,000 distinct CDR3 sequences, about a tenth of them singletons. The CDR3 has 13 amino acids. CDR1 and CDR2 from the germline V gene are LNHDA and SQIVND (reference sequence). V shed 10 bases and J shed 0 bases, with 13 bases lying between them. There are a few counts of this clonotype. Antigen: not known. The sequenced material came from whole blood. This chain links TRBV19 with TRBJ2-7, with D unresolved. The origin of this receptor is an adult who was a healthcare worker with PCR-confirmed SARS-CoV-2 infection or an uninfected control (not recorded which). The chain's CDR3 is CATKLRNSYEQYF. DNA for the CDR3: TGTGCCACCAAACTTCGGAACTCCTACGAGCAGTACTTC.